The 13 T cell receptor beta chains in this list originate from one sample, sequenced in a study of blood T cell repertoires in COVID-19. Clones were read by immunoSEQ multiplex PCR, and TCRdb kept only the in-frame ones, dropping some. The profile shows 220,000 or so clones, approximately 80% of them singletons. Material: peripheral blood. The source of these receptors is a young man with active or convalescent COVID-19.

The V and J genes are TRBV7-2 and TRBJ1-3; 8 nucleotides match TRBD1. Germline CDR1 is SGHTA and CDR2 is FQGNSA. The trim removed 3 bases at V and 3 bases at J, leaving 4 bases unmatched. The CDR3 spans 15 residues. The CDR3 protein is CASSFRGQGGNTIYF. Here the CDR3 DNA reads TGTGCCAGCAGCTTCAGGGGGCAGGGTGGAAACACCATATATTTT.

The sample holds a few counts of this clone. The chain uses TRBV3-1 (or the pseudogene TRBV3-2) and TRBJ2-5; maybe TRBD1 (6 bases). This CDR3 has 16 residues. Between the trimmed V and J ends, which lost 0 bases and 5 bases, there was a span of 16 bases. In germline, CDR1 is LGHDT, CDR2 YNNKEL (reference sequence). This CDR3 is CASSQEKGRGSETQYF. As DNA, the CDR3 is TGTGCCAGCAGCCAAGAAAAGGGCAGGGGTTCGGAGACCCAGTACTTC.

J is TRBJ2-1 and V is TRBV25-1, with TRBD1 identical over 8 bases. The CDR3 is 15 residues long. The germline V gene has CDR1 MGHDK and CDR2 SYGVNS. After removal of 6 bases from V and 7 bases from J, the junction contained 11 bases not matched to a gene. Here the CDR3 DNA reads TGTGCCAGCAGGGCAGGGACAGGTGATGCTAATGAGCAGTTCTTC. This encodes CASRAGTGDANEQFF.

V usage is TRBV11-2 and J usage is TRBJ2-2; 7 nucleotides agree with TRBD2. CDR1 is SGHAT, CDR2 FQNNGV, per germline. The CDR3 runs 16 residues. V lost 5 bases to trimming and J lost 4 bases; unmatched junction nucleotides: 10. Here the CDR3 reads CASSPPGRESTGELFF. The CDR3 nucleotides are TGTGCCAGCAGCCCCCCGGGGCGGGAGAGCACCGGGGAGCTGTTTTTT. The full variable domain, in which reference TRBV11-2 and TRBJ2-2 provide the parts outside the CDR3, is EAGVAQSPRYKIIEKRQSVAFWCNPISGHATLYWYQQILGQGPKLLIQFQNNGVVDDSQLPKDRFSAERLKGVDSTLKIQPAKLEDSAVYLCASSPPGRESTGELFFGEGSRLTVL.

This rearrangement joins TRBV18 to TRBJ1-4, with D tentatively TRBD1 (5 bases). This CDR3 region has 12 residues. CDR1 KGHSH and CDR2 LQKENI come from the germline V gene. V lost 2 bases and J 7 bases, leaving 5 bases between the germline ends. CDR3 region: CASSPGAEKLFF. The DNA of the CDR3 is TGTGCCAGCTCACCAGGGGCTGAAAAACTGTTTTTT.

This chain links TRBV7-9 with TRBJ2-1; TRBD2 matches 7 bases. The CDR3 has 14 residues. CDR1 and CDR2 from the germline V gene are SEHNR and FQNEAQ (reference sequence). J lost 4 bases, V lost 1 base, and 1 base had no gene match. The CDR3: CASSLVGGYNEQFF. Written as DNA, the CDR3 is TGTGCCAGCAGCTTAGTCGGGGGGTACAATGAGCAGTTCTTC. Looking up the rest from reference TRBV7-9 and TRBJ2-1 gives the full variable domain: DTGVSQNPRHKITKRGQNVTFRCDPISEHNRLYWYRQTLGQGPEFLTYFQNEAQLEKSRLLSDRFSAERPKGSFSTLEIQRTEQGDSAMYLCASSLVGGYNEQFFGPGTRLTVL.

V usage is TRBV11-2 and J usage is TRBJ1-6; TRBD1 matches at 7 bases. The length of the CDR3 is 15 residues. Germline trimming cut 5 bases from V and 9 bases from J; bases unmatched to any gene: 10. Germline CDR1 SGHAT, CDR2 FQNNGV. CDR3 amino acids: CASSGYRGGSSPLHF. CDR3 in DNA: TGTGCCAGCAGCGGCTACAGGGGAGGAAGTTCACCCCTCCACTTT.

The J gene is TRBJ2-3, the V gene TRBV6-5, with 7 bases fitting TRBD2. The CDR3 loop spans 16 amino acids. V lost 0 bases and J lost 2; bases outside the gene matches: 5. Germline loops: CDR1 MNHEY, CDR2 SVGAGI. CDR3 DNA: TGTGCCAGCAGTTACTCGTGGGGGGGACCCACAGATACGCAGTATTTT. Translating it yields CASSYSWGGPTDTQYF.

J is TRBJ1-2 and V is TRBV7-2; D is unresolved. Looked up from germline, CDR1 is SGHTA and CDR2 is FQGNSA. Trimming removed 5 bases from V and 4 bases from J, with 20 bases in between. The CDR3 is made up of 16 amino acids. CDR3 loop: CASSPSGLRPSYGYTF. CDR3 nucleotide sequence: TGTGCCAGCAGCCCCAGCGGCCTTCGACCGAGCTATGGCTACACCTTC.

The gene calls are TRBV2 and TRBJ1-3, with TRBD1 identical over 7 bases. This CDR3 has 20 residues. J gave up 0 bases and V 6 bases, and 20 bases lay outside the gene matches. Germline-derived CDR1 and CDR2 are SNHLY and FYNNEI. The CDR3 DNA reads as TGTGCCAGCAGCGATCAGCGATTCCGATCGGACAGGTCCTCTGGAAACACCATATATTTT. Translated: CASSDQRFRSDRSSGNTIYF.

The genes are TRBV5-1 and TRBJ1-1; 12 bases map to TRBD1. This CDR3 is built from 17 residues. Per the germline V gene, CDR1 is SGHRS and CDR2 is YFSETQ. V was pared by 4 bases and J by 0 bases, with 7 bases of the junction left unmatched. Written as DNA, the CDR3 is TGCGCCAGCAGCCCTGGGACAGGGGGCTTTTTGAACACTGAAGCTTTCTTT. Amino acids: CASSPGTGGFLNTEAFF.

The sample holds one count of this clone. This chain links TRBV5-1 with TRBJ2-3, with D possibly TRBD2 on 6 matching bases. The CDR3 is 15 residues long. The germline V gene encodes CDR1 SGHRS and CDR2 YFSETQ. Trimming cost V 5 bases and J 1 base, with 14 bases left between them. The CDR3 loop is CASRGSGHGTDTQYF. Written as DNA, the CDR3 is TGCGCCAGCAGGGGTAGCGGCCATGGCACAGATACGCAGTATTTT.

The CDR3, as DNA: TGTGCCAGCACCGCCGCGGCCGGCAATGAGCAGTTCTTC. Protein product: CASTAAAGNEQFF. The chain joins TRBV7-3 to TRBJ2-1; unclear D gene. V lost 7 bases and J 6 bases, leaving 13 bases between the germline ends. The germline V gene has CDR1 SGHTA and CDR2 FQGTGA. The CDR3 loop spans 13 amino acids.